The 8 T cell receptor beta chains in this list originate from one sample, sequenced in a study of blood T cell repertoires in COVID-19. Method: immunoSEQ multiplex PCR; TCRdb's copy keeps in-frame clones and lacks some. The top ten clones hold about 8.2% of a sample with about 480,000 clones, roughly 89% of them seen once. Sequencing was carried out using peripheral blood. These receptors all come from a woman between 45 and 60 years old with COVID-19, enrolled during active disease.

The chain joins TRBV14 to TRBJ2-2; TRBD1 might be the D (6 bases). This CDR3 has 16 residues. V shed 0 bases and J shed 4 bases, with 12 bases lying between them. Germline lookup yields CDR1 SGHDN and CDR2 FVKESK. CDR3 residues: CASSQDWGLGTGELFF. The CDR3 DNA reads TGTGCCAGCAGCCAAGATTGGGGGCTCGGCACCGGGGAGCTGTTTTTT.

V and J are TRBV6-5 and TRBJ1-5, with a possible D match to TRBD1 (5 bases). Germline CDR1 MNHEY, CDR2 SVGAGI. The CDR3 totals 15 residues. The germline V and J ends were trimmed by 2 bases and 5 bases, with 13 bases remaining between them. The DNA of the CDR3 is TGTGCCAGCAGTTACACCTCAGGGAATGATCAGCCCCAGCATTTT. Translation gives CASSYTSGNDQPQHF.

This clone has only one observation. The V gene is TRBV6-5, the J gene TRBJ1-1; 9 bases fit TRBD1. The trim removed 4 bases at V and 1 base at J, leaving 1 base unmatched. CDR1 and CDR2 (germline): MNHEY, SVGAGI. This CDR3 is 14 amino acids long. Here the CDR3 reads CASSSDRGNTEAFF. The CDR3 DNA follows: TGTGCCAGCAGTTCGGACAGGGGGAACACTGAAGCTTTCTTT.

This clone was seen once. The CDR3 DNA follows: TGTGCCAGCAGCTTAATCGCTAGCGGGGGGACCCAGTTCTTC. Amino acid sequence: CASSLIASGGTQFF. This sequence joins TRBV5-8 and TRBJ2-1; 11 bases match TRBD2. V lost 2 bases to trimming and J lost 13 bases; unmatched junction nucleotides: 8. Germline CDR1 reads SGHTS; CDR2 reads YDEGEE. CDR3 length: 14 amino acids.

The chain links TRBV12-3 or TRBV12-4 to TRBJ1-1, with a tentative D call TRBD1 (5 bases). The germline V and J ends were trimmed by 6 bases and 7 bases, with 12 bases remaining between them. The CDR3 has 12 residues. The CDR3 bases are TGTGCCAGCAGCCTGGGACTCCTTGAAGCTTTCTTT. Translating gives CASSLGLLEAFF.

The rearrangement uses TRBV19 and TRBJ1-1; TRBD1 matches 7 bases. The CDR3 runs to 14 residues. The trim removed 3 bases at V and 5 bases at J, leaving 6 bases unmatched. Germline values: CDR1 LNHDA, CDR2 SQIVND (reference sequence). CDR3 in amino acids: CASSMAGGRTEAFF. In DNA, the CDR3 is TGTGCCAGTAGTATGGCAGGGGGACGTACTGAAGCTTTCTTT.

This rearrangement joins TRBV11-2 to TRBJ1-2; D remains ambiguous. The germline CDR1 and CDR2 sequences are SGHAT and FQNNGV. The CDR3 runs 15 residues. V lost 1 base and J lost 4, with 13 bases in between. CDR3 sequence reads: CASSLGHAGLYGYTF. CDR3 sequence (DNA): TGTGCCAGCAGCTTAGGTCACGCGGGCCTCTATGGCTACACCTTC.

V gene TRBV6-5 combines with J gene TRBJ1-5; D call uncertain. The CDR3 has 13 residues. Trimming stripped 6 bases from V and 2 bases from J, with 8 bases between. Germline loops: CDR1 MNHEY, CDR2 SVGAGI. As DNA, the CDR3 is TGTGCCAGCAGCCAGTATGGCAATCAGCCCCAGCATTTT. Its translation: CASSQYGNQPQHF.